This is a list of T cell receptor beta chains from one sample in a study of cytomegalovirus exposure and HLA in healthy donors. Clones were sequenced by immunoSEQ multiplex PCR, and TCRdb holds only the in-frame ones, with some missing. Of approximately 150,000 clones in the sample, 70% to 85% are singletons; the top ten hold roughly 2%. The sequenced sample was PBMCs. The origin of the receptors is a man aged 35 to 55 in good health and CMV-seronegative. The CDR3 runs from the conserved cysteine through the conserved F or W. D genes are given only for firm matches. Expanded clones are given a class, and other clones once, few, many or no size at all.

D gene: NA; J gene: TRBJ2-7; clone size: few; V gene: TRBV11-2; CDR3 DNA: TGTGCCAGCAGCTTAAACAGGGACTACGAGCAGTACTTC; CDR3 protein: CASSLNRDYEQYF
D gene: TRBD2; J gene: TRBJ2-3; clone size: NA; V gene: TRBV5-4; CDR3 DNA: TGTGCCAGCAGCTTGTACGGGACTAGCGGGAGGAGCACAGATACGCAGTATTTT; CDR3 protein: CASSLYGTSGRSTDTQYF
D gene: NA; J gene: TRBJ2-3; clone size: NA; V gene: TRBV4-1; CDR3 DNA: TGCGCCAGCAGCCGAGGTACGCACACAGATACGCAGTATTTT; CDR3 protein: CASSRGTHTDTQYF
D gene: NA; J gene: TRBJ1-5; clone size: few; V gene: TRBV19; CDR3 DNA: TGTGCCAGTAGTACAGGCCAGGTTTATCAGCCCCAGCATTTT; CDR3 protein: CASSTGQVYQPQHF
D gene: TRBD2; J gene: TRBJ2-2; clone size: NA; V gene: TRBV5-6; CDR3 DNA: TGTGCCAGCAGCTTGCTCCAAGCGGGAGGCGGGGAGCTGTTTTTT; CDR3 protein: CASSLLQAGGGELFF
D gene: NA; J gene: TRBJ2-4; clone size: NA; V gene: TRBV30; CDR3 DNA: TGTGCCTGGAGGAATGGGCCAGCCAAAAACAGTCAGTACTTC; CDR3 protein: CAWRNGPAKNSQYF
D gene: NA; J gene: TRBJ2-5; clone size: NA; V gene: TRBV5-4; CDR3 DNA: TGTGCCAGCAGCCCGAGGGGGGGCGCAGGAGAGACCCAGTACTTC; CDR3 protein: CASSPRGGAGETQYF
D gene: TRBD1; J gene: TRBJ2-2; clone size: NA; V gene: TRBV29-1; CDR3 DNA: TGCAGCGCCGAACCGCCGGGACAGCCCGGGGAGCTGTTTTTT; CDR3 protein: CSAEPPGQPGELFF
D gene: NA; J gene: TRBJ2-7; clone size: once; V gene: TRBV4-1; CDR3 DNA: TGCGCCAGCAGCCAAGTGGTTCAGGTCAGCTCCTACGAGCAGTACTTC; CDR3 protein: CASSQVVQVSSYEQYF
D gene: NA; J gene: TRBJ2-7; clone size: NA; V gene: TRBV6-1; CDR3 DNA: TGTGCCAGCAATGCCGGGAGGCAGTACTTC; CDR3 protein: CASNAGRQYF
D gene: NA; J gene: TRBJ2-5; clone size: NA; V gene: TRBV18; CDR3 DNA: TGTGCCAGCTCACCCGGACTTCAAGAGACCCAGTACTTC; CDR3 protein: CASSPGLQETQYF
D gene: NA; J gene: TRBJ2-7; clone size: NA; V gene: TRBV7-8; CDR3 DNA: TGTGCCAGCAGCCCCCTTAATTCGCCCCGGTACGAGCAGTACTTC; CDR3 protein: CASSPLNSPRYEQYF
D gene: NA; J gene: TRBJ2-4; clone size: NA; V gene: TRBV5-1; CDR3 DNA: TGCGCCAGCAGCTTGTTGGAGGGCTACAGTCAGTACTTC; CDR3 protein: CASSLLEGYSQYF
D gene: TRBD1; J gene: TRBJ2-7; clone size: NA; V gene: TRBV18; CDR3 DNA: TGTGCCAGCTCACCCCAGACAGGGACCTACGAGCAGTACTTC; CDR3 protein: CASSPQTGTYEQYF
D gene: TRBD1; J gene: TRBJ2-5; clone size: NA; V gene: TRBV5-1; CDR3 DNA: TGCGCCAGCAGCTTTCTGACAGGGCAAGAGACCCAGTACTTC; CDR3 protein: CASSFLTGQETQYF
D gene: NA; J gene: TRBJ2-3; clone size: few; V gene: TRBV7-9; CDR3 DNA: TGTGCCAGCAGCTTAGTTAGTGGCACAGATACGCAGTATTTT; CDR3 protein: CASSLVSGTDTQYF
D gene: TRBD1; J gene: TRBJ1-5; clone size: once; V gene: TRBV16; CDR3 DNA: TGTGCCAGCAGCCCGAGGACAGGGAGTCAGCCCCAGCATTTT; CDR3 protein: CASSPRTGSQPQHF
D gene: NA; J gene: TRBJ1-5; clone size: NA; V gene: TRBV5-8; CDR3 DNA: TGTGCCAGCAGTTCCCTAATCCAGCCCCAGCATTTT; CDR3 protein: CASSSLIQPQHF
D gene: TRBD1; J gene: TRBJ2-1; clone size: NA; V gene: TRBV5-1; CDR3 DNA: TGCGCCAGCAGCGGAGGGACAGGGACGGCCTACAATGAGCAGTTCTTC; CDR3 protein: CASSGGTGTAYNEQFF
D gene: NA; J gene: TRBJ2-3; clone size: few; V gene: TRBV28; CDR3 DNA: TGTGCCAGCAGTTTACGGAGTACGCAGTATTTT; CDR3 protein: CASSLRSTQYF